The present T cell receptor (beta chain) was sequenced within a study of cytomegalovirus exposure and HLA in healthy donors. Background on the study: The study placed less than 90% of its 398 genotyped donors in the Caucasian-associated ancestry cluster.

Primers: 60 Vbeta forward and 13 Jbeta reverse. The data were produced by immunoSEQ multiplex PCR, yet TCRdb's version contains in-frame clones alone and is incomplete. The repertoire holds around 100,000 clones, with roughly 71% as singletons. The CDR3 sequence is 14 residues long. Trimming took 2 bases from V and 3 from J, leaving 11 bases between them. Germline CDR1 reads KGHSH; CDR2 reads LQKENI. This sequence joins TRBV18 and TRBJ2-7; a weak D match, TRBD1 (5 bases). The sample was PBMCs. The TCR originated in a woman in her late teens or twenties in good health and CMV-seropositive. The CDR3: CASSPAYQGYEQYF. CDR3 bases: TGTGCCAGCTCACCAGCTTATCAGGGCTACGAGCAGTACTTC.